The T cell receptor (beta chain) described here comes from a study of cytomegalovirus exposure and HLA in healthy donors. Looking at the study overall: The platform used for the roughly 130 validation repertoires matched that of the roughly 670 first-cohort repertoires, a later analysis reported.

As for this clone: Its antigen is currently unknown.

TCRdb's table, derived via immunoSEQ multiplex PCR, lists solely in-frame clones and lacks some. The sample lists 85,000 to 120,000 clones; less than 95% were seen once. General study findings and limits: Cytomegalovirus status, reportedly, was diagnosed with high specificity and sensitivity by the classifier. The tendency of first-cohort TCR clusters to co-occur in the roughly 130 validation repertoires was the finding of a later analysis. Confirmation in vitro established that three CMV-associated chains were specific for CMV antigens.

This CDR3 spans 13 amino acids. Germline V gives CDR1 KGHSH, CDR2 LQKENI. V dropped 9 bases and J dropped 1 base, with 9 bases sitting between them. V is TRBV18 and J is TRBJ2-2; D gene unclear. The clonotype originates from a woman under 30 in good health and CMV-seronegative. The sample consisted of PBMCs. CDR3: CASSWLNTGELFF. The CDR3 DNA reads TGTGCCAGTTCGTGGCTGAACACCGGGGAGCTGTTTTTT.